The rows below give T cell receptor beta chains drawn from one sample of a study of T cell responses to AZD1222 COVID-19 vaccine. TCRdb's copy holds only in-frame clones and misses some; the assay was immunoSEQ multiplex PCR. The repertoire holds roughly 100,000 clones, with roughly 90% as singletons. Sequenced material: peripheral blood, taken on day 0 of AZD1222 vaccination. Source of these receptors: an adult in good health. The CDR3 runs from the conserved cysteine through the conserved F or W. Each record gives: clone size, CDR3 length, D gene, J gene, V gene, CDR3 protein, CDR3 DNA. D genes are given only for firm matches. Only part of the rows carry a size: once, few, many, or a class if the clone is expanded.

clone size: -
CDR3 length: 16
D gene: TRBD1
J gene: TRBJ2-7
V gene: TRBV4-1
CDR3 protein: CASSQDRRTGVGEQYF
CDR3 DNA: TGCGCCAGCAGCCAAGATCGAAGGACAGGGGTGGGCGAGCAGTACTTC

clone size: -
CDR3 length: 14
D gene: TRBD1
J gene: TRBJ1-4
V gene: TRBV7-9
CDR3 protein: CASSLNRGREKLFF
CDR3 DNA: TGTGCCAGCAGTTTGAACAGGGGGCGAGAAAAACTGTTTTTT

clone size: -
CDR3 length: 14
D gene: TRBD2
J gene: TRBJ2-6
V gene: TRBV29-1
CDR3 protein: CSVLGGTGANVLTF
CDR3 DNA: TGCAGCGTTTTGGGGGGGACTGGGGCCAACGTCCTGACTTTC

clone size: few
CDR3 length: 12
D gene: -
J gene: TRBJ1-1
V gene: TRBV19
CDR3 protein: CASSPGQFEAFF
CDR3 DNA: TGTGCCAGTAGTCCAGGACAGTTTGAAGCTTTCTTT

clone size: -
CDR3 length: 15
D gene: -
J gene: TRBJ2-7
V gene: TRBV10-1
CDR3 protein: CASSDPGGVGYEQYF
CDR3 DNA: TGCGCCAGCAGTGATCCTGGGGGAGTGGGATACGAGCAGTACTTC

clone size: -
CDR3 length: 14
D gene: TRBD1
J gene: TRBJ1-5
V gene: TRBV10-2
CDR3 protein: CASRDDRGWQPQHF
CDR3 DNA: TGCGCCAGCAGGGATGACAGGGGGTGGCAGCCCCAGCATTTT

clone size: -
CDR3 length: 15
D gene: TRBD1
J gene: TRBJ1-3
V gene: TRBV3-1/TRBV3-2
CDR3 protein: CASSPGQASGNTIYF
CDR3 DNA: TGTGCCAGCAGCCCGGGACAGGCCTCTGGAAACACCATATATTTT

clone size: -
CDR3 length: 17
D gene: TRBD2
J gene: TRBJ2-3
V gene: TRBV11-3
CDR3 protein: CASSSMTSGGALLTQYF
CDR3 DNA: TGTGCCAGCAGCTCAATGACTAGCGGGGGGGCACTGCTTACGCAGTATTTT

clone size: -
CDR3 length: 12
D gene: -
J gene: TRBJ2-7
V gene: TRBV5-6
CDR3 protein: CASSLFRGEQYF
CDR3 DNA: TGTGCCAGCAGCTTGTTCCGTGGGGAGCAGTACTTC

clone size: -
CDR3 length: 12
D gene: -
J gene: TRBJ2-7
V gene: TRBV12-3/TRBV12-4
CDR3 protein: CASSLLANEQYF
CDR3 DNA: TGTGCCAGCAGTTTATTGGCTAACGAGCAGTACTTC

clone size: -
CDR3 length: 20
D gene: -
J gene: TRBJ1-6
V gene: TRBV4-3
CDR3 protein: CASSQDVRVPPAIYNSPLHF
CDR3 DNA: TGCGCCAGCAGCCAAGATGTACGGGTTCCCCCCGCTATCTATAATTCACCCCTCCACTTT

clone size: -
CDR3 length: 12
D gene: -
J gene: TRBJ2-5
V gene: TRBV10-1
CDR3 protein: CASSSSLETQYF
CDR3 DNA: TGCGCCAGCAGTTCTAGCTTGGAGACCCAGTACTTC

clone size: -
CDR3 length: 14
D gene: -
J gene: TRBJ1-5
V gene: TRBV3-1/TRBV3-2
CDR3 protein: CASSRGQSNQPQHF
CDR3 DNA: TGTGCCAGCAGCCGAGGACAGAGCAATCAGCCCCAGCATTTT

clone size: -
CDR3 length: 16
D gene: -
J gene: TRBJ1-5
V gene: TRBV6-1
CDR3 protein: CASSEGEDGGHQPQHF
CDR3 DNA: TGTGCCAGCAGTGAAGGGGAGGATGGGGGGCATCAGCCCCAGCATTTT

clone size: -
CDR3 length: 16
D gene: TRBD1
J gene: TRBJ1-3
V gene: TRBV7-9
CDR3 protein: CASNLPGTDRGNTIYF
CDR3 DNA: TGTGCCAGCAACCTACCCGGGACAGACCGTGGAAACACCATATATTTT

clone size: -
CDR3 length: 15
D gene: -
J gene: TRBJ2-2
V gene: TRBV7-2
CDR3 protein: CASSSRPQETGELFF
CDR3 DNA: TGTGCCAGCAGCTCCCGGCCTCAGGAAACCGGGGAGCTGTTTTTT

clone size: -
CDR3 length: 10
D gene: -
J gene: TRBJ2-3
V gene: TRBV29-1
CDR3 protein: CSTGTDTQYF
CDR3 DNA: TGCAGCACCGGCACAGATACGCAGTATTTT

clone size: -
CDR3 length: 14
D gene: -
J gene: TRBJ1-3
V gene: TRBV9
CDR3 protein: CASSVRLGGNTIYF
CDR3 DNA: TGTGCCAGCAGCGTACGCCTAGGAGGAAACACCATATATTTT

clone size: -
CDR3 length: 12
D gene: -
J gene: TRBJ1-1
V gene: TRBV3-1/TRBV3-2
CDR3 protein: CASKGLNTEAFF
CDR3 DNA: TGTGCCAGCAAGGGTTTGAACACTGAAGCTTTCTTT

clone size: -
CDR3 length: 12
D gene: -
J gene: TRBJ1-1
V gene: TRBV27
CDR3 protein: CASKAYGTEAFF
CDR3 DNA: TGTGCCAGCAAAGCGTACGGCACTGAAGCTTTCTTT

clone size: -
CDR3 length: 12
D gene: -
J gene: TRBJ2-5
V gene: TRBV6-2/TRBV6-3
CDR3 protein: CASSYVGETQYF
CDR3 DNA: TGTGCCAGCAGTTACGTCGGGGAGACCCAGTACTTC

clone size: -
CDR3 length: 12
D gene: -
J gene: TRBJ1-2
V gene: TRBV12-3/TRBV12-4
CDR3 protein: CASSFRTLGYTF
CDR3 DNA: TGTGCCAGCAGTTTCCGAACTCTCGGCTACACCTTC

clone size: -
CDR3 length: 11
D gene: -
J gene: TRBJ1-2
V gene: TRBV29-1
CDR3 protein: CSVDSNYGYTF
CDR3 DNA: TGCAGCGTTGACAGTAACTATGGCTACACCTTC

clone size: -
CDR3 length: 16
D gene: -
J gene: TRBJ1-4
V gene: TRBV15
CDR3 protein: CATSRAGGQNNEKLFF
CDR3 DNA: TGTGCCACCAGCAGAGCCGGGGGGCAGAATAATGAAAAACTGTTTTTT

clone size: -
CDR3 length: 15
D gene: -
J gene: TRBJ2-3
V gene: TRBV7-9
CDR3 protein: CASSSVGAVADTQYF
CDR3 DNA: TGTGCCAGCAGCTCCGTCGGAGCGGTCGCGGATACGCAGTATTTT

clone size: -
CDR3 length: 15
D gene: TRBD1
J gene: TRBJ1-2
V gene: TRBV5-5
CDR3 protein: CASSLLGQGDYGYTF
CDR3 DNA: TGTGCCAGCAGCTTGTTAGGGCAGGGGGACTATGGCTACACCTTC

clone size: -
CDR3 length: 16
D gene: -
J gene: TRBJ1-5
V gene: TRBV7-9
CDR3 protein: CASSLGATESNQPQHF
CDR3 DNA: TGTGCCAGCAGCTTAGGCGCAACGGAGTCCAATCAGCCCCAGCATTTT

clone size: once
CDR3 length: 16
D gene: -
J gene: TRBJ1-5
V gene: TRBV7-2
CDR3 protein: CASSLNARGSGQPQHF
CDR3 DNA: TGTGCCAGCAGCTTAAATGCCAGAGGTTCGGGTCAGCCCCAGCATTTT

clone size: -
CDR3 length: 16
D gene: TRBD1
J gene: TRBJ1-5
V gene: TRBV4-2
CDR3 protein: CASSQGGQGANQPQHF
CDR3 DNA: TGTGCCAGCAGCCAAGGGGGACAGGGGGCTAATCAGCCCCAGCATTTT

clone size: -
CDR3 length: 15
D gene: TRBD1
J gene: TRBJ2-3
V gene: TRBV6-5
CDR3 protein: CASSFGTGAADTQYF
CDR3 DNA: TGTGCCAGCAGCTTCGGGACAGGGGCTGCAGATACGCAGTATTTT

clone size: -
CDR3 length: 16
D gene: -
J gene: TRBJ2-5
V gene: TRBV28
CDR3 protein: CASSFPGAGSKETQYF
CDR3 DNA: TGTGCCAGCAGTTTCCCGGGGGCGGGTTCTAAAGAGACCCAGTACTTC

clone size: -
CDR3 length: 15
D gene: -
J gene: TRBJ2-5
V gene: TRBV2
CDR3 protein: CASSEVRNGQETQYF
CDR3 DNA: TGTGCCAGCAGTGAAGTCAGAAACGGGCAAGAGACCCAGTACTTC

clone size: -
CDR3 length: 13
D gene: -
J gene: TRBJ1-4
V gene: TRBV19
CDR3 protein: CATSRGPNEKLFF
CDR3 DNA: TGTGCCACCTCCCGCGGGCCTAATGAAAAACTGTTTTTT

clone size: -
CDR3 length: 14
D gene: TRBD1
J gene: TRBJ1-5
V gene: TRBV10-3
CDR3 protein: CAISGEGTDQPQHF
CDR3 DNA: TGTGCCATCAGTGGAGAAGGGACAGATCAGCCCCAGCATTTT

clone size: -
CDR3 length: 13
D gene: -
J gene: TRBJ1-5
V gene: TRBV11-2
CDR3 protein: CASSLGVNQPQHF
CDR3 DNA: TGTGCCAGCAGCCTGGGGGTAAATCAGCCCCAGCATTTT

clone size: -
CDR3 length: 14
D gene: -
J gene: TRBJ1-1
V gene: TRBV23-1
CDR3 protein: CASTEHPRYTEAFF
CDR3 DNA: TGCGCCAGCACCGAACATCCTAGATACACTGAAGCTTTCTTT

clone size: -
CDR3 length: 11
D gene: -
J gene: TRBJ1-1
V gene: TRBV6-5
CDR3 protein: CASSGNIEAFF
CDR3 DNA: TGTGCCAGCAGCGGTAACATTGAAGCTTTCTTT

clone size: -
CDR3 length: 14
D gene: TRBD1
J gene: TRBJ1-2
V gene: TRBV7-9
CDR3 protein: CASSSGNRGHGYTF
CDR3 DNA: TGTGCCAGCAGCTCAGGGAACAGGGGGCATGGCTACACCTTC

clone size: -
CDR3 length: 15
D gene: TRBD1
J gene: TRBJ2-3
V gene: TRBV28
CDR3 protein: CASRPRGGWTDTQYF
CDR3 DNA: TGTGCCAGCAGACCGAGAGGGGGCTGGACAGATACGCAGTATTTT

clone size: few
CDR3 length: 11
D gene: -
J gene: TRBJ2-5
V gene: TRBV20-1
CDR3 protein: CATGTQGTQYF
CDR3 DNA: TGCGCGACCGGGACCCAAGGGACCCAGTACTTC

clone size: -
CDR3 length: 13
D gene: -
J gene: TRBJ2-7
V gene: TRBV28
CDR3 protein: CASSLMGKGEQYF
CDR3 DNA: TGTGCCAGCAGTTTAATGGGTAAGGGCGAGCAGTACTTC

clone size: -
CDR3 length: 15
D gene: TRBD2
J gene: TRBJ2-7
V gene: TRBV14
CDR3 protein: CASSYRLAGEDEQYF
CDR3 DNA: TGTGCCAGCAGCTACCGACTAGCGGGGGAGGACGAGCAGTACTTC

clone size: -
CDR3 length: 13
D gene: TRBD1
J gene: TRBJ1-5
V gene: TRBV19
CDR3 protein: CATEEGGRQPQHF
CDR3 DNA: TGTGCCACCGAGGAAGGGGGCCGTCAGCCCCAGCATTTT

clone size: -
CDR3 length: 16
D gene: TRBD1
J gene: TRBJ2-5
V gene: TRBV5-1
CDR3 protein: CASSPLDRGLQETQYF
CDR3 DNA: TGCGCCAGCAGCCCTTTGGACAGGGGCTTACAAGAGACCCAGTACTTC

clone size: -
CDR3 length: 15
D gene: -
J gene: TRBJ2-1
V gene: TRBV21-1
CDR3 protein: CASSKGTSGGNEQFF
CDR3 DNA: TGTGCCAGCAGCAAGGGGACGAGCGGGGGCAATGAGCAGTTCTTC

clone size: -
CDR3 length: 13
D gene: -
J gene: TRBJ1-5
V gene: TRBV27
CDR3 protein: CASRNSVDQPQHF
CDR3 DNA: TGTGCCAGCAGAAACAGCGTTGATCAGCCCCAGCATTTT

clone size: -
CDR3 length: 14
D gene: -
J gene: TRBJ2-3
V gene: TRBV2
CDR3 protein: CASRTYFDGDTQYF
CDR3 DNA: TGTGCCAGCAGGACCTATTTCGATGGAGATACGCAGTATTTT

clone size: -
CDR3 length: 15
D gene: TRBD1
J gene: TRBJ1-2
V gene: TRBV2
CDR3 protein: CASSEDRGRGYGYTF
CDR3 DNA: TGTGCCAGCAGTGAAGACAGGGGGCGCGGCTATGGCTACACCTTC

clone size: -
CDR3 length: 12
D gene: TRBD2
J gene: TRBJ2-1
V gene: TRBV9
CDR3 protein: CASSPGGTRQFF
CDR3 DNA: TGTGCCAGCAGCCCGGGGGGGACTAGGCAGTTCTTC

clone size: -
CDR3 length: 16
D gene: TRBD2
J gene: TRBJ2-1
V gene: TRBV3-1/TRBV3-2
CDR3 protein: CASSPRTSNPKNEQFF
CDR3 DNA: TGTGCCAGCAGCCCTCGGACTAGCAACCCCAAAAATGAGCAGTTCTTC

clone size: -
CDR3 length: 13
D gene: TRBD1
J gene: TRBJ2-1
V gene: TRBV10-3
CDR3 protein: CAISDHRGNEQFF
CDR3 DNA: TGTGCCATCAGTGATCACAGGGGTAATGAGCAGTTCTTC

clone size: -
CDR3 length: 13
D gene: -
J gene: TRBJ2-2
V gene: TRBV6-4
CDR3 protein: CASSDGGIGELFF
CDR3 DNA: TGTGCCAGCAGTGACGGGGGGATCGGGGAGCTGTTTTTT

clone size: -
CDR3 length: 15
D gene: -
J gene: TRBJ1-4
V gene: TRBV4-1
CDR3 protein: CASSQGGTRNEKLFF
CDR3 DNA: TGCGCCAGCAGCCAAGGCGGGACACGTAATGAAAAACTGTTTTTT

clone size: -
CDR3 length: 15
D gene: TRBD1
J gene: TRBJ2-2
V gene: TRBV7-8
CDR3 protein: CASRTGTANTGELFF
CDR3 DNA: TGTGCCAGCAGAACCGGGACAGCGAACACCGGGGAGCTGTTTTTT

clone size: few
CDR3 length: 13
D gene: -
J gene: TRBJ2-1
V gene: TRBV4-1
CDR3 protein: CASSATRYNEQFF
CDR3 DNA: TGCGCCAGCAGCGCGACAAGATACAATGAGCAGTTCTTC

clone size: -
CDR3 length: 14
D gene: -
J gene: TRBJ1-3
V gene: TRBV5-8
CDR3 protein: CASSLGQVRNTIYF
CDR3 DNA: TGTGCCAGCAGCTTGGGCCAGGTGCGAAACACCATATATTTT

clone size: -
CDR3 length: 12
D gene: -
J gene: TRBJ2-3
V gene: TRBV6-2/TRBV6-3
CDR3 protein: CASSGPDPQGYF
CDR3 DNA: TGTGCCAGCAGCGGGCCGGATCCCCAGGGGTATTTT